Shown below are 21 T cell receptor beta chains from a single sample sequenced in a study of OX40 agonist ivuxolimab in advanced cancers. Produced via immunoSEQ multiplex PCR; TCRdb's table is partial and in-frame only. The repertoire includes fewer than 50,000 clones, about 86% of them detected once, and about 9.4% sits in the top ten. The source was CD4+ or CD8+ T cells sorted from blood, collected in a trial of the OX40 agonist ivuxolimab. Receptors were obtained from an adult with an advanced solid tumor such as melanoma, head and neck, liver or kidney cancer.

V gene TRBV7-2 combines with J gene TRBJ2-5, with 13 bases fitting TRBD2. The CDR3 extends over 15 amino acids. CDR1 is SGHTA, CDR2 FQGNSA, per germline. Germline trimming cut 3 bases from V and 3 bases from J; bases unmatched to any gene: 1. The CDR3 sequence is CASSLGLAGKETQYF. DNA of the CDR3: TGTGCCAGCAGCTTGGGACTAGCGGGAAAAGAGACCCAGTACTTC.

The chain combines TRBV5-4 with TRBJ1-2; TRBD1 matches at 7 bases. The CDR3 covers 14 residues. V lost 2 bases and J lost 3; bases outside the gene matches: 4. CDR1 and CDR2 from the germline V gene are SGHNT and YYREEE (reference sequence). The CDR3 sequence is CASSLAGTDYGYTF. In DNA form, the CDR3 reads TGTGCCAGCAGCTTAGCCGGGACAGACTATGGCTACACCTTC.

The rearrangement joins TRBV5-4 to TRBJ1-1; D not certain. The CDR3 is made up of 12 amino acids. Germline V gives CDR1 SGHNT, CDR2 YYREEE (reference sequence). V lost 4 bases and J lost 4, with 8 bases in between. This CDR3 reads CASSVTATEAFF. CDR3 DNA: TGTGCCAGCAGCGTAACAGCCACTGAAGCTTTCTTT.

This clone was counted a few times. V and J are TRBV4-3 and TRBJ1-1; tentative D call: TRBD1 (5 bases). The CDR3 is made up of 16 amino acids. Per germline, CDR1 LGHNA and CDR2 YSLEER. V was clipped by 1 base and J by 1 base, with 13 bases between them. The CDR3 nucleotides read TGCGCCAGCAGCCAAGTCCTTCGGGGCGCGAACACTGAAGCTTTCTTT. It is translated as CASSQVLRGANTEAFF.

The chain joins TRBV10-3 to TRBJ1-3; 10 bases are shared with TRBD1. The germline V gene has CDR1 ENHRY and CDR2 SYGVKD. The V gene end was trimmed by 4 bases and the J gene end by 0 bases; junction bases not matched to a gene: 9. The CDR3 is 18 residues long. The CDR3 here is CAISGILGTGASGNTIYF. The CDR3 nucleotides read TGTGCCATCAGTGGAATACTCGGGACAGGGGCCTCTGGAAACACCATATATTTT.

The chain couples TRBV2 to TRBJ1-2, with 7 bases aligning to TRBD1. Germline CDR1 is SNHLY and CDR2 is FYNNEI. The CDR3 is made up of 14 amino acids. V was pared by 6 bases and J by 4 bases, with 8 bases of the junction left unmatched. This CDR3 reads CASSPSRQGYGYTF. CDR3 nucleotide sequence: TGTGCCAGCAGCCCCTCCAGACAGGGCTATGGCTACACCTTC.

The V and J genes are TRBV11-3 and TRBJ2-1, with 8 bases aligning to TRBD2. Unmatched junction bases numbered 11, after V lost 4 bases and J lost 6 bases. Germline V lookup: CDR1 SGHNT, CDR2 YENEEA. The CDR3 length is 16 residues. The CDR3 nucleotides are TGTGCCAGCAGCTCATCCCGGAGCGGGAGTTTCAATGAGCAGTTCTTC. It specifies CASSSSRSGSFNEQFF.

V usage is TRBV27 and J usage is TRBJ2-7; 16 bases align to TRBD2. Losses at the gene ends were 3 bases for V and 4 bases for J; bases not matched to a gene: 12. The CDR3 is 19 residues long. Germline CDR1 reads MNHEY; CDR2 reads SMNVEV (reference sequence). The chain's CDR3 is CASSLYPGLAGGEAYEQYF. As DNA, the CDR3 is TGTGCCAGCAGTTTGTATCCGGGACTAGCGGGAGGGGAGGCGTACGAGCAGTACTTC.

The V call is TRBV6-6, the J call TRBJ1-2; D not certain. The CDR3 consists of 13 residues. V was shortened by 10 bases and J by 5 bases, with 17 bases between the two germline ends. Germline loops: CDR1 MNHNY, CDR2 SVGAGI (reference sequence). This CDR3 is CATQEGLSYGYTF. The CDR3 coding sequence is TGTGCCACCCAGGAAGGGTTGAGTTATGGCTACACCTTC.

The rearrangement uses TRBV25-1 and TRBJ1-1, with 8 bases matching TRBD1. V shed 4 bases, J shed 2 bases, and the junction held 12 bases outside the gene matches. Germline V CDR1 and CDR2: MGHDK, SYGVNS. The CDR3 has 17 residues. CDR3 DNA: TGTGCCAGCAGTGCACAACCTAACAGGGGGACCAACACTGAAGCTTTCTTT. Protein sequence: CASSAQPNRGTNTEAFF.

V gene TRBV11-2 combines with J gene TRBJ2-3; 10 bases align to TRBD2. The CDR3 runs to 15 residues. Germline V lookup: CDR1 SGHAT, CDR2 FQNNGV. V lost 1 base and J lost 9; bases outside the gene matches: 7. CDR3: CASSLARLAGVTQYF. The DNA for the CDR3 is TGTGCCAGCAGCTTAGCGAGACTAGCGGGTGTCACGCAGTATTTT. Together with reference TRBV11-2 and TRBJ2-3, the CDR3 gives the full variable domain: EAGVAQSPRYKIIEKRQSVAFWCNPISGHATLYWYQQILGQGPKLLIQFQNNGVVDDSQLPKDRFSAERLKGVDSTLKIQPAKLEDSAVYLCASSLARLAGVTQYFGPGTRLTVL.

This chain joins TRBV7-9 and TRBJ1-1; D is ambiguous. V was trimmed by 3 bases and J by 5 bases, leaving 4 bases between them. The germline V gene has CDR1 SEHNR and CDR2 FQNEAQ (reference sequence). CDR3 size: 11 residues. The CDR3 DNA is TGTGCCAGCAGCTTCGGTACTGAAGCTTTCTTT. Translated: CASSFGTEAFF.

This clone is a singleton in its sample. The chain is built from TRBV4-3 and TRBJ2-7, with a possible D match to TRBD1 (6 bases). The CDR3 consists of 15 residues. V lost 0 bases and J 2 bases, leaving 11 bases between the germline ends. Germline CDR1 is LGHNA and CDR2 is YSLEER. CDR3 sequence: CASSQDGRGPYEQYF. The DNA of the CDR3 is TGCGCCAGCAGCCAAGACGGCAGGGGACCCTACGAGCAGTACTTC.

As to this clone: At one of its ends the junction is not consistent with the germline gene, which may arise from a read error. V is TRBV2 and J is TRBJ1-4; the D gene is possibly TRBD1 (5 bases). The CDR3 covers 13 residues. Germline values: CDR1 SNHLY, CDR2 FYNNEI. The CDR3 DNA reads TGTGCCAGCAGTGAAAGGGCGCAGGGCAAGGGATCTTTT. The encoded protein is CASSERAQGKGSF. Looking up the rest from reference TRBV2 and TRBJ1-4 gives the full variable domain: EPEVTQTPSHQVTQMGQEVILRCVPISNHLYFYWYRQILGQKVEFLVSFYNNEISEKSEIFDDQFSVERPDGSNFTLKIRSTKLEDSAMYFCASSERAQGKGSFGSGTQLSVL.

The rearrangement joins TRBV28 to TRBJ2-7, with D possibly being TRBD1 or TRBD2 (6 bases each). This CDR3 is built from 11 residues. Germline assignment: CDR1 MDHEN and CDR2 SYDVKM. The V and J ends lost 11 bases and 2 bases respectively, with 10 bases between them. In DNA, the CDR3 is TGTGCCGGGGGGCCCGCCTACGAGCAGTACTTC. Encoded protein: CAGGPAYEQYF. Using reference TRBV28 and TRBJ2-7 for the parts outside the CDR3, the full variable domain is DVKVTQSSRYLVKRTGEKVFLECVQDMDHENMFWYRQDPGLGLRLIYFSYDVKMKEKGDIPEGYSVSREKKERFSLILESASTNQTSMYLCAGGPAYEQYFGPGTRLTVT.

This rearrangement joins TRBV4-1 to TRBJ1-1; no clear D gene. V dropped 2 bases and J dropped 0 bases, with 7 bases sitting between them. This CDR3 has 14 residues. CDR1 MGHRA and CDR2 YSYEKL come from the germline V gene. The CDR3 region is CASSQTELNTEAFF. CDR3 DNA sequence: TGCGCCAGCAGCCAAACAGAATTGAACACTGAAGCTTTCTTT.

The count of this clone is one. This CDR3 reads CASSLGGSGANVLTF. CDR3 bases: TGTGCCAGCAGCTTAGGAGGATCTGGGGCCAACGTCCTGACTTTC. The V gene is TRBV7-9, the J gene TRBJ2-6; unclear D gene. CDR3 size: 15 residues. Germline loops: CDR1 SEHNR, CDR2 FQNEAQ (reference sequence). Trimming took 1 base from V and 1 from J, leaving 5 bases between them.

The V and J genes are TRBV25-1 and TRBJ1-1; no clear D gene. There are 11 residues in the CDR3. Trimming removed 2 bases at V and 10 bases at J, with 8 bases between. The germline V gene has CDR1 MGHDK and CDR2 SYGVNS. The CDR3 reads CASSEPRAAFF. The CDR3, as DNA: TGTGCCAGCAGTGAACCGCGGGCAGCTTTCTTT.

V usage is TRBV4-3 and J usage is TRBJ2-7; D gene ambiguous. Germline CDR1 is LGHNA and CDR2 is YSLEER. The CDR3 extends over 14 amino acids. Trimming removed 3 bases at V and 0 bases at J, with 9 bases between. CDR3 sequence (DNA): TGCGCCAGCAGCCACTTGGGCCGCTCCTACGAGCAGTACTTC. It specifies CASSHLGRSYEQYF.

The CDR3, as DNA: TGCGCCAGCAGCCAAGATTTCAACACCGGGGAGCTGTTTTTT. Translated: CASSQDFNTGELFF. V is TRBV4-3 and J is TRBJ2-2; D unclear. This CDR3 has 14 residues. Trimming removed 0 bases from V and 2 bases from J, with 4 bases in between. Germline V gives CDR1 LGHNA, CDR2 YSLEER.

The rearrangement links TRBV4-1 to TRBJ1-1, with a weak D call TRBD1 (5 bases). V lost 3 bases and J lost 1, with 12 bases in between. The CDR3 has 15 residues. The V gene's germline CDR1 is MGHRA and CDR2 YSYEKL. CDR3 DNA sequence: TGCGCCAGCAGCCAGGGGGGACTCACGAACACTGAAGCTTTCTTT. This sequence encodes CASSQGGLTNTEAFF.